This passage covers 32 T cell receptor beta chains from one sample sequenced in a study of shared clonotypes between healthy human individuals. The table came from immunoSEQ multiplex PCR; TCRdb's copy has only in-frame clones and leaves some out. The profile shows about 600,000 clones, more than 95% of them singletons. The sample consisted of naive CD4+ T cells sorted from blood. Subset denoted: CD45RA+ positively selected. Receptors originate from a woman in her twenties or thirties in good health.

This chain uses TRBV2 with TRBJ2-7; 10 nucleotides line up with TRBD2. The CDR3 extends over 12 amino acids. V shed 8 bases, J shed 4 bases, and the junction held 2 bases outside the gene matches. Germline V CDR1 and CDR2: SNHLY, FYNNEI. CDR3 loop: CASQAGGYEQYF. CDR3 coding DNA: TGTGCCAGCCAAGCGGGAGGGTACGAGCAGTACTTC.

This chain uses TRBV28 with TRBJ2-7, with a possible D match to TRBD1 (6 bases). The CDR3 consists of 13 residues. Germline loops: CDR1 MDHEN, CDR2 SYDVKM. Trimming removed 5 bases at V and 1 base at J, with 9 bases between. The CDR3: CASSATGSYEQYF. The CDR3 nucleotides are TGTGCCAGCAGTGCCACAGGGTCCTACGAGCAGTACTTC. Full variable domain (rest looked up from reference TRBV28 and TRBJ2-7): DVKVTQSSRYLVKRTGEKVFLECVQDMDHENMFWYRQDPGLGLRLIYFSYDVKMKEKGDIPEGYSVSREKKERFSLILESASTNQTSMYLCASSATGSYEQYFGPGTRLTVT.

J is TRBJ1-2 and V is TRBV6-5; no clear D gene. Trimming pared 2 bases from V and 4 bases from J, leaving 11 bases between. Germline V CDR1 and CDR2: MNHEY, SVGAGI. CDR3 length: 14 residues. CDR3 loop: CASSYQDGRYGYTF. The CDR3 nucleotides read TGTGCCAGCAGTTACCAGGACGGACGCTATGGCTACACCTTC.

The chain joins TRBV5-4 to TRBJ2-1, with a tentative D call TRBD2 (5 bases). Looked up from germline, CDR1 is SGHNT and CDR2 is YYREEE (reference sequence). Trimming removed 0 bases at V and 7 bases at J, with 14 bases between. The CDR3 is 15 residues long. The CDR3: CASSLVPSSRNEQFF. In nucleotides, the CDR3 is TGTGCCAGCAGCTTGGTTCCTAGCAGTCGGAATGAGCAGTTCTTC.

The rearrangement joins TRBV28 to TRBJ1-4; 7 bases map to TRBD1. The V and J ends lost 3 bases and 2 bases, in that order; junction bases with no gene match: 12. CDR1 and CDR2 from the germline V gene are MDHEN and SYDVKM. This CDR3 has 18 amino acids. In nucleotides, the CDR3 is TGTGCCAGCAGTTTTTATGGACAGGCCCACGCGACTAATGAAAAACTGTTTTTT. It encodes CASSFYGQAHATNEKLFF.

The chain uses TRBV5-1 and TRBJ2-7; no clear D. Germline-derived CDR1 and CDR2 are SGHRS and YFSETQ. The CDR3 sequence is 15 residues long. Between the trimmed V and J ends, which lost 0 bases and 2 bases, there was a span of 12 bases. The CDR3 DNA follows: TGCGCCAGCAGCTTGGACTCCCTAGAAACCTACGAGCAGTACTTC. Translation gives CASSLDSLETYEQYF. Together with reference TRBV5-1 and TRBJ2-7, the CDR3 gives the full variable domain: KAGVTQTPRYLIKTRGQQVTLSCSPISGHRSVSWYQQTPGQGLQFLFEYFSETQRNKGNFPGRFSGRQFSNSRSEMNVSTLELGDSALYLCASSLDSLETYEQYFGPGTRLTVT.

This chain uses TRBV9 with TRBJ2-3; 11 nucleotides line up with TRBD2. The V gene end was trimmed by 5 bases and the J gene end by 7 bases; junction bases not matched to a gene: 6. Germline CDR1 SGDLS, CDR2 YYNGEE. The CDR3 has 14 amino acids. This chain's CDR3 is CASSETSGINTQYF. CDR3 DNA: TGTGCCAGCAGTGAGACTAGCGGGATTAATACGCAGTATTTT.

This clone appeared once. This chain joins TRBV19 and TRBJ1-4, with unresolved D. Per germline, CDR1 LNHDA and CDR2 SQIVND (reference sequence). V gave up 1 base and J gave up 5 bases, with 14 bases separating them. This CDR3 comprises 16 residues. CDR3 DNA sequence: TGTGCCAGTAGTATAGTTGAGGCACCGAAGAATGAAAAACTGTTTTTT. Translated: CASSIVEAPKNEKLFF.

This CDR3 is CASSLQGATEAFF. CDR3 nucleotide sequence: TGTGCCAGCAGCTTACAGGGGGCCACTGAAGCTTTCTTT. The chain recombines TRBV5-4 with TRBJ1-1; 9 nucleotides align to TRBD1. Germline CDR1 is SGHNT and CDR2 is YYREEE (reference sequence). With V trimmed by 2 bases and J by 4 bases, 0 bases remained unmatched. This CDR3 region has 13 residues.

In DNA, the CDR3 is TGTGCCAGCAGCTCCCGGACCGGCTCCTACGAGCAGTACTTC. As protein: CASSSRTGSYEQYF. The chain uses TRBV5-4 and TRBJ2-7; D is unresolved. CDR3 length equals 14 residues. V lost 3 bases and J lost 0, with 10 bases in between. Germline-derived CDR1 and CDR2 are SGHNT and YYREEE (reference sequence).

The CDR3 protein is CASRQGLSSYEQYF. The CDR3 DNA follows: TGTGCCAGCAGGCAGGGTCTCAGCTCCTACGAGCAGTACTTC. This rearrangement joins TRBV28 to TRBJ2-7; perhaps TRBD1 as D (5 bases). This CDR3 spans 14 amino acids. Germline V gene sequence: CDR1 MDHEN, CDR2 SYDVKM. V was trimmed by 6 bases and J by 0 bases, leaving 12 bases between them.

The J gene is TRBJ2-1, the V gene TRBV11-2; D gene unclear. Germline CDR1 SGHAT, CDR2 FQNNGV. The V end lost 4 bases, the J end lost 6 bases, and 13 bases lay between the germline ends. CDR3 length: 14 residues. CDR3 coding DNA: TGTGCCAGCAGCTCTCCCATCGTCCCCAATGAGCAGTTCTTC. Protein product: CASSSPIVPNEQFF.

The V gene is TRBV6-5, the J gene TRBJ2-7; D is perhaps TRBD2 (5 bases). The V end lost 9 bases, the J end lost 5 bases, and 17 bases lay between the germline ends. The CDR3 contains 13 residues. Per the germline V gene, CDR1 is MNHEY and CDR2 is SVGAGI. The CDR3 loop is CASISIPGNEQYF. CDR3 coding DNA: TGTGCCAGTATTAGCATCCCCGGGAACGAGCAGTACTTC.

The chain combines TRBV7-6 with TRBJ1-2; the match to TRBD1 covers 8 bases. The germline V gene encodes CDR1 SGHVS and CDR2 FNYEAQ. This CDR3 spans 14 amino acids. V shed 1 base, J shed 5 bases, and the junction held 3 bases outside the gene matches. The CDR3 sequence: CASSLGQGKYGYTF. The CDR3 DNA reads as TGTGCCAGCAGCTTAGGACAGGGGAAGTATGGCTACACCTTC. The whole variable domain, remainder taken from reference TRBV7-6 and TRBJ1-2, is GAGVSQSPRYKVTKRGQDVALRCDPISGHVSLYWYRQALGQGPEFLTYFNYEAQQDKSGLPNDRFSAERPEGSISTLTIQRTEQRDSAMYRCASSLGQGKYGYTFGSGTRLTVV.

Details on this clone: This same CDR3 is encoded by further DNA sequences in the sample. The rearrangement uses TRBV7-9 and TRBJ1-4; D is undetermined. CDR3 size: 12 residues. The V and J ends lost 3 bases and 7 bases respectively, with 6 bases between them. CDR1 and CDR2 from the germline V gene are SEHNR and FQNEAQ (reference sequence). CDR3 protein: CASSLVAEKLFF. In DNA form, the CDR3 reads TGTGCCAGCAGCTTGGTGGCTGAAAAACTGTTTTTT.

CDR3 region: CASSSRAPPDTGELFF. The CDR3 DNA reads TGTGCCAGCAGTTCCCGGGCCCCACCTGACACCGGGGAGCTGTTTTTT. The chain uses TRBV27 and TRBJ2-2, with no clear D. This CDR3 is 16 amino acids long. V lost 4 bases to trimming and J lost 3 bases, with 15 bases between them. The germline V gene has CDR1 MNHEY and CDR2 SMNVEV (reference sequence).

This clone was recorded only once. The rearrangement joins TRBV6-1 to TRBJ1-5; D gene ambiguous. The V end lost 6 bases, the J end lost 5 bases, and 11 bases lay between the germline ends. The CDR3 is 13 amino acids. Germline V lookup: CDR1 MNHNS, CDR2 SASEGT. The CDR3 nucleotides are TGTGCCAGCAGCTCCAGGACTGATCAGCCCCAGCATTTT. Encoded protein: CASSSRTDQPQHF.

The V and J genes are TRBV29-1 and TRBJ2-2; TRBD2 matches at 12 bases. V lost 7 bases to trimming and J lost 6 bases; unmatched junction nucleotides: 12. The CDR3 sequence is 16 residues long. The germline V gene has CDR1 SQVTM and CDR2 ANQGSEA. CDR3 coding DNA: TGCAGCGCCGCTCAGAGGGCTAGCGGGAGGGCCGGGGAGCTGTTTTTT. Its protein product is CSAAQRASGRAGELFF.

The rearrangement uses TRBV6-4 and TRBJ1-1; 8 positions agree with TRBD1. This CDR3 has 14 amino acids. Germline V gene sequence: CDR1 MRHNA, CDR2 SNTAGT. J was trimmed by 1 base and V by 6 bases; bases with no gene match: 4. CDR3 nucleotides: TGTGCCAGCAGCTCAGGACAGGGGAACACTGAAGCTTTCTTT. This codes for CASSSGQGNTEAFF.

This chain joins TRBV28 and TRBJ2-5; 8 bases fit TRBD1. Germline CDR1 is MDHEN and CDR2 is SYDVKM. The CDR3 length is 15 residues. V was pared by 7 bases and J by 4 bases, with 11 bases of the junction left unmatched. The DNA of the CDR3 is TGTGCCAGCACCCCTCGGACAGGGAAGATAGAGACCCAGTACTTC. Protein: CASTPRTGKIETQYF.

The chain has TRBV18 and TRBJ2-5; possibly TRBD2 for D (5 bases). The CDR3 has 16 amino acids. Trimming shortened V by 4 bases and J by 5 bases, and 20 bases separated the two germline ends. CDR1 is KGHSH, CDR2 LQKENI, per germline. Here the CDR3 DNA reads TGTGCCAGCTCACTTCATAGAATGCGGGCGGGCGAGACCCAGTACTTC. This sequence encodes CASSLHRMRAGETQYF.

The chain couples TRBV5-1 to TRBJ2-3; 9 bases fit TRBD1. Germline trimming cut 7 bases from V and 4 bases from J; bases unmatched to any gene: 7. The CDR3 spans 14 residues. CDR1 is SGHRS, CDR2 YFSETQ, per germline. The CDR3 is CASGGQGVPDTQYF. The CDR3 DNA sequence: TGCGCCAGCGGGGGACAGGGAGTCCCAGATACGCAGTATTTT.

V usage is TRBV13 and J usage is TRBJ1-3, with D perhaps matching TRBD1 (5 bases). Trimming removed 0 bases at V and 0 bases at J, with 9 bases between. The CDR3 spans 16 residues. Germline-derived CDR1 and CDR2 are PRHDT and FYEKMQ (reference sequence). The CDR3 DNA reads as TGTGCCAGCAGCTTAGGCCCCGGGGGCTCTGGAAACACCATATATTTT. It encodes CASSLGPGGSGNTIYF.

In this sample, this clone turned up a few times. The CDR3 bases are TGCGCCAGCAGCTTGGGGCCAGGGGAGGCCCATGAGCAGTTCTTC. Protein product: CASSLGPGEAHEQFF. The chain links TRBV5-1 to TRBJ2-1; D may be TRBD1 or TRBD2 (6 bases each). Trimming stripped 0 bases from V and 8 bases from J, with 15 bases between. The CDR3 length is 15 residues. CDR1 is SGHRS and CDR2 is YFSETQ in the germline V gene.

The chain joins TRBV5-4 to TRBJ1-5, with 7 bases identical to TRBD1. The ends lost 1 base at V and 6 bases at J; junction bases unmatched: 4. Germline V gene lookup returns CDR1 SGHNT and CDR2 YYREEE (reference sequence). The CDR3 is 14 residues long. CDR3 nucleotides: TGTGCCAGCAGCTTGCAAGGGGGCACTCAGCCCCAGCATTTT. The encoded protein is CASSLQGGTQPQHF.

A note on this clone: One end of the junction fails to match germline, which may point to a read error. The V gene is TRBV5-5, the J gene TRBJ2-5; possibly TRBD2 for D (6 bases). This CDR3 has 14 residues. CDR1 is SGHKS, CDR2 YYEKEE, per germline (reference sequence). The CDR3, as DNA: TGTGCCAGCAGATTGGAGGGAGTACGGGAGACCCAGTACTTC. It yields the protein CASRLEGVRETQYF. The variable domain in full, with the rest retrieved from reference TRBV5-5 and TRBJ2-5, is DAGVTQSPTHLIKTRGQQVTLRCSPISGHKSVSWYQQVLGQGPQFIFQYYEKEERGRGNFPDRFSARQFPNYSSELNVNALLLGDSALYLCASRLEGVRETQYFGPGTRLLVL.

The chain links TRBV28 to TRBJ2-3, with a weak D call TRBD1 (5 bases). V lost 4 bases and J lost 4, with 18 bases in between. The CDR3 is 16 residues long. The germline CDR1 and CDR2 sequences are MDHEN and SYDVKM. The CDR3 sequence is CASSSPRREWPDTQYF. The CDR3 DNA follows: TGTGCCAGCAGTTCACCTCGCAGGGAATGGCCAGATACGCAGTATTTT.

The chain recombines TRBV5-6 with TRBJ2-3; 9 nucleotides match TRBD2. V was pared by 4 bases and J by 4 bases, with 10 bases of the junction left unmatched. The germline V gene has CDR1 SGHDT and CDR2 YYEEEE. The CDR3 is made up of 16 amino acids. The CDR3 reads CASSRIIAGVADTQYF. The CDR3 DNA is TGTGCCAGCAGCCGTATCATAGCGGGAGTTGCAGATACGCAGTATTTT.

The chain joins TRBV6-5 to TRBJ2-2; D ambiguous. Germline lookup yields CDR1 MNHEY and CDR2 SVGAGI. Trimming removed 5 bases from V and 2 bases from J, with 6 bases in between. This CDR3 has 13 amino acids. Written as DNA, the CDR3 is TGTGCCAGCAGTGCACCTAACACCGGGGAGCTGTTTTTT. It translates to CASSAPNTGELFF.

The CDR3 region has the DNA TGTGCCAGCAGTTTTTCTAGCGCTGCCCACAATGAGCAGTTCTTC. Protein sequence: CASSFSSAAHNEQFF. The rearrangement uses TRBV5-5 and TRBJ2-1; tentatively, D is TRBD2 (6 bases). The CDR3 consists of 15 residues. Trimming stripped 5 bases from V and 5 bases from J, with 17 bases between. CDR1 SGHKS and CDR2 YYEKEE come from the germline V gene (reference sequence).

The chain recombines TRBV2 with TRBJ2-7; 11 bases fit TRBD1. This CDR3 spans 16 amino acids. The germline gives CDR1 SNHLY, CDR2 FYNNEI. V dropped 6 bases and J dropped 0; count of bases not matched to a gene: 7. DNA of the CDR3: TGTGCCAGCAGACTCCCCGGGACAGGGGGCTCCTACGAGCAGTACTTC. Amino acids: CASRLPGTGGSYEQYF.

The chain couples TRBV11-2 to TRBJ2-7; the match to TRBD1 covers 7 bases. The V gene's germline CDR1 is SGHAT and CDR2 FQNNGV. The ends lost 5 bases at V and 4 bases at J; junction bases unmatched: 8. The CDR3 consists of 14 residues. In DNA, the CDR3 is TGTGCCAGCAGCATCGACAGGGAACGGTACGAGCAGTACTTC. Its protein product is CASSIDRERYEQYF.